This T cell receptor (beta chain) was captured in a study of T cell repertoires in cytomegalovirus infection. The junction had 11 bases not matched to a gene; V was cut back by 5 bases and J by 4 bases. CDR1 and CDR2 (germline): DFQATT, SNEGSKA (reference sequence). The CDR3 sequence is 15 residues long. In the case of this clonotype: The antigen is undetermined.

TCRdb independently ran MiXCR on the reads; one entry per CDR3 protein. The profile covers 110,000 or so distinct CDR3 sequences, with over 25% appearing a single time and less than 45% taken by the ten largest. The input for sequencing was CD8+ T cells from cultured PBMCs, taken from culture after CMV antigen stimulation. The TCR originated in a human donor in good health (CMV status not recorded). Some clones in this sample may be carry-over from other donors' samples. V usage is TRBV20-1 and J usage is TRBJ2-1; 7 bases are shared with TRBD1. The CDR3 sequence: CSAEGAPRLYNEQFF. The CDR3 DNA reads TGCAGTGCTGAGGGGGCTCCTAGGCTATACAATGAGCAGTTCTTC.